This T cell receptor (beta chain) is drawn from a study of cytomegalovirus exposure and HLA in healthy donors. The PCR made use of 60 Vbeta and 13 Jbeta primers. Generated by immunoSEQ multiplex PCR, the TCRdb table keeps only in-frame clones and is missing some. The data hold around 130,000 clones, with more than 60% observed a single time. Turning to this clone: Its antigen is not known.

Healthy people donating bone marrow made up the donors. The V gene's germline CDR1 is SGHVS and CDR2 FQNEAQ. The CDR3 is made up of 14 amino acids. Broader study findings: Cytomegalovirus association was listed for under 200 TCR beta chains. Later, an analysis showed that TCR beta chains associated with HLA were more clonally expanded than others that were equally common.

Material: PBMCs. This TCR was recovered from a woman aged 40 to 50 in good health and CMV-seropositive. V is TRBV7-8 and J is TRBJ2-5, with D possibly being TRBD1 (6 bases). TRBJ2-7 matches the DNA end more closely, so the J call is doubtful. The CDR3 is CASSPTTGIHEQYF. The CDR3 DNA reads TGTGCCAGCAGCCCAACTACAGGGATCCACGAGCAGTACTTC.